A single sample gave rise to the 18 T cell receptor beta chains below, sequenced in a study of cytomegalovirus exposure and HLA in healthy donors. Amplification used 60 Vbeta primers and 13 Jbeta primers. Only in-frame clones appear in the TCRdb table, and some are missing; sequencing was by immunoSEQ multiplex PCR. The repertoire holds about 150,000 clones, with 77% as singletons. Sequencing was carried out using PBMCs. These TCRs come from a male donor in good health and CMV-seronegative.

The chain employs TRBV6-6 and TRBJ1-1, with D unresolved. Germline V lookup: CDR1 MNHNY, CDR2 SVGAGI (reference sequence). With 3 bases removed from V and 0 bases from J, the gap between germline ends came to 11 bases. The CDR3 sequence is 15 residues long. CDR3 sequence reads: CASSYEGGMNTEAFF. The CDR3 DNA is TGTGCCAGCAGTTATGAGGGAGGAATGAACACTGAAGCTTTCTTT.

In its sample, this clone was seen a few times. The gene calls are TRBV7-9 and TRBJ2-3; the D gene is possibly TRBD2 (6 bases). V was clipped by 1 base and J by 6 bases, with 11 bases between them. The CDR3 extends over 14 amino acids. CDR1 SEHNR and CDR2 FQNEAQ come from the germline V gene (reference sequence). CDR3 bases: TGTGCCAGCAGCTTAGGGGAGGAGGGGGATACGCAGTATTTT. Its translation is CASSLGEEGDTQYF. The complete variable domain, with remaining parts taken from reference TRBV7-9 and TRBJ2-3, reads DTGVSQNPRHKITKRGQNVTFRCDPISEHNRLYWYRQTLGQGPEFLTYFQNEAQLEKSRLLSDRFSAERPKGSFSTLEIQRTEQGDSAMYLCASSLGEEGDTQYFGPGTRLTVL.

This clone was seen only once. The gene calls are TRBV19 and TRBJ1-4; the match to TRBD1 covers 8 bases. This CDR3 contains 17 residues. The junction had 8 bases not matched to a gene; V was cut back by 3 bases and J by 2 bases. Germline V gene data show CDR1 as LNHDA and CDR2 as SQIVND (reference sequence). CDR3 region: CASSIGRGQVTNEKLFF. CDR3 DNA: TGTGCCAGTAGTATTGGCAGGGGGCAAGTGACTAATGAAAAACTGTTTTTT. The variable domain in full, with the rest retrieved from reference TRBV19 and TRBJ1-4, is DGGITQSPKYLFRKEGQNVTLSCEQNLNHDAMYWYRQDPGQGLRLIYYSQIVNDFQKGDIAEGYSVSREKKESFPLTVTSAQKNPTAFYLCASSIGRGQVTNEKLFFGSGTQLSVL.

The V call is TRBV9, the J call TRBJ1-4, with TRBD1 identical over 8 bases. V lost 3 bases and J lost 10; bases outside the gene matches: 14. There are 16 residues in the CDR3. Germline V gene lookup returns CDR1 SGDLS and CDR2 YYNGEE. The CDR3 DNA reads as TGTGCCAGCAGCGCCTCCGGACAGGGCGGCGAAGGAAAACTGTTTTTT. This gives the protein CASSASGQGGEGKLFF. The variable domain in full, completed from reference TRBV9 and TRBJ1-4, reads DSGVTQTPKHLITATGQRVTLRCSPRSGDLSVYWYQQSLDQGLQFLIQYYNGEERAKGNILERFSAQQFPDLHSELNLSSLELGDSALYFCASSASGQGGEGKLFFGSGTQLSVL.

The rearrangement uses TRBV6-6 and TRBJ2-5; 7 bases are shared with TRBD1. The CDR3 contains 16 residues. Germline loops: CDR1 MNHNY, CDR2 SVGAGI (reference sequence). J gave up 0 bases and V 0 bases, and 4 bases lay outside the gene matches. In DNA, the CDR3 is TGTGCCAGCAGTTACTCGGCCGGGACAGACCAAGAGACCCAGTACTTC. The encoded protein is CASSYSAGTDQETQYF.

CDR3 in amino acids: CASSVEGTGYEKLFF. The CDR3 DNA reads as TGTGCCAGCAGCGTAGAGGGGACAGGGTATGAAAAACTGTTTTTT. V is TRBV7-2 and J is TRBJ1-4; TRBD1 agrees at 9 bases. V lost 5 bases and J lost 6; bases outside the gene matches: 7. This CDR3 has 15 amino acids. Germline V gives CDR1 SGHTA, CDR2 FQGNSA.

The sample holds a few counts of this clone. The rearrangement uses TRBV5-6 and TRBJ1-2; D might be TRBD1 (6 bases). The CDR3 runs to 13 residues. Trimming left V 3 bases short and J 4 bases short, with 10 bases between. CDR1 SGHDT and CDR2 YYEEEE come from the germline V gene. The CDR3 DNA sequence: TGTGCCAGCAGCTCTGACAGGACCTATGGCTACACCTTC. It encodes CASSSDRTYGYTF.

The chain recombines TRBV11-3 with TRBJ2-5; D gene ambiguous. Germline assignment: CDR1 SGHNT and CDR2 YENEEA. The CDR3 is 13 residues long. V was clipped by 5 bases and J by 3 bases, with 10 bases between them. The CDR3 nucleotides read TGTGCCAGCAGCGGTCCTAGAAAAGAGACCCAGTACTTC. This translates into CASSGPRKETQYF.

The chain combines TRBV10-2 with TRBJ2-1; D is possibly TRBD1 (5 bases). V was trimmed by 7 bases and J by 4 bases, leaving 23 bases between them. There are 17 residues in the CDR3. The germline gives CDR1 WSHSY, CDR2 SAAADI. As DNA, the CDR3 is TGCGCCAGCAAAACCCAGGGAACCCAATTAGGATACAATGAGCAGTTCTTC. Its translation is CASKTQGTQLGYNEQFF.

The genes are TRBV7-2 and TRBJ2-3; possible D gene TRBD2, 7 bases. Per germline, CDR1 SGHTA and CDR2 FQGNSA. Trimming took 5 bases from V and 5 from J, leaving 17 bases between them. The CDR3 length is 15 residues. This chain's CDR3 is CASSRGGGQRDTQYF. CDR3 nucleotides: TGTGCCAGCAGCCGAGGGGGGGGCCAGAGAGATACGCAGTATTTT.

The rearrangement joins TRBV11-1 to TRBJ1-2; TRBD1 aligns across 10 bases. The ends lost 4 bases at V and 7 bases at J; junction bases unmatched: 9. The length of the CDR3 is 15 residues. Germline CDR1 and CDR2: SGHAT and FQDESV (reference sequence). Written as DNA, the CDR3 is TGTGCCAGCAGCTCAGGACAGGGGGAAATATCTGGCTACACCTTC. Protein sequence: CASSSGQGEISGYTF.

The gene calls are TRBV7-6 and TRBJ2-2; D is perhaps TRBD2 (6 bases). Germline CDR1 SGHVS, CDR2 FNYEAQ. V lost 3 bases and J lost 7, with 12 bases in between. The CDR3 runs to 14 residues. The CDR3 protein is CASSLMGEDGELFF. The CDR3 nucleotides read TGTGCCAGCAGCTTGATGGGGGAGGACGGGGAGCTGTTTTTT.

The rearrangement joins TRBV11-3 to TRBJ2-3; 13 bases line up with TRBD2. The V segment lost 4 bases and the J segment 4 bases; nucleotides outside the gene matches: 5. The CDR3 is 16 amino acids. Germline V lookup: CDR1 SGHNT, CDR2 YENEEA. The CDR3 DNA is TGTGCCAGCAGCTCCCGGACTAGCGGGAGATCAGATACGCAGTATTTT. It codes for CASSSRTSGRSDTQYF.

CDR3 sequence (DNA): TGCGCCAGCAGCCAAGACCCTGGGGGCTCTCGCTACACCTTC. This translates into CASSQDPGGSRYTF. The V gene is TRBV4-1, the J gene TRBJ1-2; D may be TRBD1 (6 bases). Trimming removed 0 bases at V and 9 bases at J, with 14 bases between. The germline V gene encodes CDR1 MGHRA and CDR2 YSYEKL. The CDR3 contains 14 residues.

J is TRBJ1-2 and V is TRBV18; the match to TRBD1 covers 7 bases. CDR1 and CDR2 from the germline V gene are KGHSH and LQKENI. Trimming at V came to 3 bases and at J to 4 bases, leaving 2 bases not matched to a gene. This CDR3 comprises 13 residues. The CDR3 protein is CASSPRDSYGYTF. CDR3 nucleotides: TGTGCCAGCTCACCCAGGGACAGCTATGGCTACACCTTC.

The chain recombines TRBV6-5 with TRBJ1-5; 7 positions match TRBD1. Germline-derived CDR1 and CDR2 are MNHEY and SVGAGI. The CDR3 is 14 residues long. The V gene end was trimmed by 5 bases and the J gene end by 7 bases; junction bases not matched to a gene: 8. This CDR3 reads CASSAAGGRQPQHF. The CDR3 DNA reads as TGTGCCAGCAGTGCCGCAGGGGGTCGGCAGCCCCAGCATTTT.

This clone was seen a handful of times. The chain has TRBV5-4 and TRBJ2-5; D possibly corresponds to TRBD2 (6 bases). This CDR3 contains 13 residues. Germline V lookup: CDR1 SGHNT, CDR2 YYREEE (reference sequence). The ends were cut back, 4 bases at V and 5 bases at J, with 12 bases in the middle. CDR3 region: CASSPAGFETQYF. Written as DNA, the CDR3 is TGTGCCAGCAGCCCCGCGGGGTTTGAGACCCAGTACTTC.

The chain uses TRBV6-1 and TRBJ2-1, with TRBD2 identical over 7 bases. CDR1 MNHNS and CDR2 SASEGT come from the germline V gene. The CDR3 has 15 residues. J lost 5 bases, V lost 2 bases, and 6 bases had no gene match. The CDR3 protein is CASSEFGRKNNEQFF. CDR3 in DNA: TGTGCCAGCAGTGAATTCGGGAGGAAGAACAATGAGCAGTTCTTC.